This TCR beta chain was sequenced in a study of radiation and T cells in renal cell carcinoma. Study-level background: Nephrectomy followed 15 Gy stereotactic body radiation by 4 weeks. The study's findings and limits: From baseline, blood top tumor clonotypes peaked at 2 weeks post-radiation.

TCRdb's table, derived via immunoSEQ multiplex PCR, lists solely in-frame clones and lacks some. The data show tens of thousands of clones, roughly 79% seen once. V dropped 4 bases and J dropped 0; count of bases not matched to a gene: 19. The CDR3 sequence is 20 residues long. Turning to this clone: Its specificity is not known.

The time point is: blood 2 weeks post-SBRT. Treatment given: 15 Gy SBRT to primary tumor, nephrectomy 4 weeks later. This renal cell carcinoma was of the clear cell type. This clonotype was obtained from a man aged 55-75 years with renal cell carcinoma. The chain carries TRBV23-1 and TRBJ2-7; 9 bases are a match to TRBD1. TRBV23-1 carries the ORF label, with uncertain function. The material sequenced was blood, taken from a patient whose treatment included radiotherapy and nephrectomy. The chain's CDR3 is CASSPRSGQGPNYSSYEQYF. CDR3 bases: TGCGCCAGCAGTCCTAGGTCCGGACAGGGGCCGAACTACAGCTCCTACGAGCAGTACTTC.